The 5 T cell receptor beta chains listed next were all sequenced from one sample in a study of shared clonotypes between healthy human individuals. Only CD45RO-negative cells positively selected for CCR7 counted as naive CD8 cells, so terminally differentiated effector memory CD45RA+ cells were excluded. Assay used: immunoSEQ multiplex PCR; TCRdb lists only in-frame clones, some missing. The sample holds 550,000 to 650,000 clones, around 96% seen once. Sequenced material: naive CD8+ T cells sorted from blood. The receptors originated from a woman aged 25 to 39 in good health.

CDR3 sequence: CASSPSGYEQYF. Here the CDR3 DNA reads TGTGCCAGCAGCCCTAGCGGCTACGAGCAGTACTTC. The rearrangement joins TRBV6-5 to TRBJ2-7, with 7 bases lining up with TRBD2. Trimming at V came to 6 bases and at J to 3 bases, leaving 2 bases not matched to a gene. Germline V gives CDR1 MNHEY, CDR2 SVGAGI. The CDR3 is made up of 12 amino acids.

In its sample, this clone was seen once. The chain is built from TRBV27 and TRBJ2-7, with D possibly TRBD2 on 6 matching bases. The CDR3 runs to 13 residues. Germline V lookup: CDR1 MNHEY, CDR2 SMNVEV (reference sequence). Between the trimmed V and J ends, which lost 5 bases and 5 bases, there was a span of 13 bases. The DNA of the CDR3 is TGTGCCAGCAGTCCCGGGGGACTCCACGAGCAGTACTTC. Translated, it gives CASSPGGLHEQYF.

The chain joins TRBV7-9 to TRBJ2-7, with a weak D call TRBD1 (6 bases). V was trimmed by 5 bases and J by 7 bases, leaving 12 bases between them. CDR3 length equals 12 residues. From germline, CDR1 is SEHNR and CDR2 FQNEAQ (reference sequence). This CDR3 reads CASSPGTLEQYF. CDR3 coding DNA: TGTGCCAGCAGCCCCGGGACATTGGAGCAGTACTTC.

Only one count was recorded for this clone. The CDR3 region is CAWNSATSTDTQYF. CDR3 coding DNA: TGTGCCTGGAACTCAGCGACTTCCACAGATACGCAGTATTTT. The chain combines TRBV30 with TRBJ2-3; D gene ambiguous. V was shortened by 4 bases and J by 2 bases, with 13 bases between the two germline ends. CDR1 is GTSNPN and CDR2 is SVGIG in the germline V gene (reference sequence). There are 14 residues in the CDR3.

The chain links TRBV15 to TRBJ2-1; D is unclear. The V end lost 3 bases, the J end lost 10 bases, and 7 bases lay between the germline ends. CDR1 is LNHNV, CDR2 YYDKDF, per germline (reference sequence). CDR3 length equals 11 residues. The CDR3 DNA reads TGTGCCACCAGCAGTCTCTTGGAGCAGTTCTTC. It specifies CATSSLLEQFF.